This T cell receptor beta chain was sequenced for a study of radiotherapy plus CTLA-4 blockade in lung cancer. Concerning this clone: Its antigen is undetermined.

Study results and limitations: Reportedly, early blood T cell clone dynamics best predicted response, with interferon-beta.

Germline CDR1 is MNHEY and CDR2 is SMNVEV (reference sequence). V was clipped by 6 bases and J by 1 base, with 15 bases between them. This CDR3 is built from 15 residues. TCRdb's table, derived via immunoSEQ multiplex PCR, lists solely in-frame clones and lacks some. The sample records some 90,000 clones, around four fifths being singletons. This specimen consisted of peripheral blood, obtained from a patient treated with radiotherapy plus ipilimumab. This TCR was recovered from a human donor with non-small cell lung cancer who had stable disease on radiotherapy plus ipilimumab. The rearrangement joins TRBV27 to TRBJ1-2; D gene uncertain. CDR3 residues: CASRATWQYNYGYTF. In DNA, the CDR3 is TGTGCCAGCAGAGCAACATGGCAGTATAACTATGGCTACACCTTC.